Detailed here is one TCR beta chain. This sample stems from a study of blood T cell repertoires in COVID-19. Looking at the study overall: Nucleic acid was either cDNA or gDNA, and it came from T cells, B-cell-depleted T cells, or PBMCs.

Sequenced by immunoSEQ multiplex PCR; TCRdb stores in-frame clones only, minus some. The table includes about 490,000 clones, 80% to 90% detected once. Per the germline V gene, CDR1 is MNHEY and CDR2 is SVGAGI. This CDR3 comprises 16 residues. V shed 3 bases and J 5 bases; nucleotides not matched to a gene: 9. The rearrangement uses TRBV6-5 and TRBJ1-5, with 8 bases matching TRBD1. The TCR sequence derives from a human donor in a cohort sampled during active COVID-19. The sequenced material came from peripheral blood. The CDR3 reads CASSYLGQGLYQPQHF. The CDR3 DNA reads TGTGCCAGCAGTTATCTCGGACAGGGATTGTATCAGCCCCAGCATTTT.